This TCR beta chain emerged from a study of Graves' ophthalmopathy and Graves' hyperthyroidism. Transcripts of RNA were the source for amplifying TCR beta CDR3 regions. The library came from an HTBI-primed first-round RT-PCR and a second-round multiplex PCR. TCRdb fed the multiplex PCR reads into MiXCR, producing one record per CDR3 protein. The sample lists roughly 220,000 distinct CDR3 sequences, roughly 50% occurring once. In germline, CDR1 is SNHLY, CDR2 FYNNEI. There are 13 residues in the CDR3. Trimming shortened V by 4 bases and J by 7 bases, and 13 bases separated the two germline ends. With a duration under 3 months, ophthalmopathy in the donors showed moderate-to-severe activity, CAS ≥3 and NOSPECS ≥4. This clonotype was counted only a few times.

Sequenced: peripheral blood. This clonotype was sampled from an adult man with Graves' ophthalmopathy. The chain uses TRBV2 and TRBJ2-5; a weak D match, TRBD1 (5 bases). The CDR3 loop is CASSGSGYGTQYF. The CDR3 region has the DNA TGTGCCAGCAGTGGGTCAGGGTATGGGACCCAGTACTTC. Combining the CDR3 with reference TRBV2 and TRBJ2-5 gives the whole variable domain EPEVTQTPSHQVTQMGQEVILRCVPISNHLYFYWYRQILGQKVEFLVSFYNNEISEKSEIFDDQFSVERPDGSNFTLKIRSTKLEDSAMYFCASSGSGYGTQYFGPGTRLLVL.